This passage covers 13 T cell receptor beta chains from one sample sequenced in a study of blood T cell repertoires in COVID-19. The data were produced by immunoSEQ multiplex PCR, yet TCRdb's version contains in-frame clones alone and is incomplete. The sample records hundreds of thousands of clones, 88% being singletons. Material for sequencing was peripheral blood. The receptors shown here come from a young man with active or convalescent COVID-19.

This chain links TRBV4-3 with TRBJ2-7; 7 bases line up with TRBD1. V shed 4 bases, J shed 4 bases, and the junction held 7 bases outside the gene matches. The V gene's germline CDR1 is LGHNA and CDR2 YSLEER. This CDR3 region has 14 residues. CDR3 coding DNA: TGCGCCAGCAGCCCGTCCCGGGACAGTTACGAGCAGTACTTC. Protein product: CASSPSRDSYEQYF.

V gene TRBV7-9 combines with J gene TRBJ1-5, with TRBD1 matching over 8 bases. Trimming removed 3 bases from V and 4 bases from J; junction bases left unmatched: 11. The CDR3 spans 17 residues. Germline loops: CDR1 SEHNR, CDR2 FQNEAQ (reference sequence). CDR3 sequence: CASSFSGRRTGNQPQHF. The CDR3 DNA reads TGTGCCAGCAGCTTTTCCGGTCGGAGGACAGGGAATCAGCCCCAGCATTTT.

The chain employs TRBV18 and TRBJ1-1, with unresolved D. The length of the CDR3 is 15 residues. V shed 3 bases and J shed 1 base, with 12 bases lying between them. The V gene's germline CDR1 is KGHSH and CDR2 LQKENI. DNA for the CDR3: TGTGCCAGCTCACCTCAAGGACGGGGGAACACTGAAGCTTTCTTT. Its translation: CASSPQGRGNTEAFF. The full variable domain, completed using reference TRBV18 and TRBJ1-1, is NAGVMQNPRHLVRRRGQEARLRCSPMKGHSHVYWYRQLPEEGLKFMVYLQKENIIDESGMPKERFSAEFPKEGPSILRIQQVVRGDSAAYFCASSPQGRGNTEAFFGQGTRLTVV.

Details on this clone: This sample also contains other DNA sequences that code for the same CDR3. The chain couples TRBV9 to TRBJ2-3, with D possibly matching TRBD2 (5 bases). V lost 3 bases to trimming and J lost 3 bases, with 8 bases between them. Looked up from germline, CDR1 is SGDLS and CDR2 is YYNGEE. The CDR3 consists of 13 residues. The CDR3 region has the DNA TGTGCCAGCAGCGGGTCGGGGACAGATACGCAGTATTTT. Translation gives CASSGSGTDTQYF.

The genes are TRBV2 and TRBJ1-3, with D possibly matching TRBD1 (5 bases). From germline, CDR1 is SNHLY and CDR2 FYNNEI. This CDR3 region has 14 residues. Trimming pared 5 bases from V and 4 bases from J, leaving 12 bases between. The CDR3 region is CASSLRQGGNTIYF. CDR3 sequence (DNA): TGTGCCAGCAGTCTACGGCAGGGAGGAAACACCATATATTTT. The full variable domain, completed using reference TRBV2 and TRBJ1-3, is EPEVTQTPSHQVTQMGQEVILRCVPISNHLYFYWYRQILGQKVEFLVSFYNNEISEKSEIFDDQFSVERPDGSNFTLKIRSTKLEDSAMYFCASSLRQGGNTIYFGEGSWLTVV.

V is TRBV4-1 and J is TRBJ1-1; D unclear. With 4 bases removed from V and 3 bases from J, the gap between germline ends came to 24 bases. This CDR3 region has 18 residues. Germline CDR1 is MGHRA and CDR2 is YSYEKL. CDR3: CASSPRGAFNYGDTEAFF. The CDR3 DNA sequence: TGCGCCAGCAGCCCCCGGGGAGCCTTCAACTACGGGGACACTGAAGCTTTCTTT.

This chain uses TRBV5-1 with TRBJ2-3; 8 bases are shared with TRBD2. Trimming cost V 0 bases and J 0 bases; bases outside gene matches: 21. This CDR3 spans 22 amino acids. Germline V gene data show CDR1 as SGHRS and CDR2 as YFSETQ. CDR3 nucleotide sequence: TGCGCCAGCAGCTTGGCCCCTACCTTTGGGGCGGGGGGCATGACTAGCACAGATACGCAGTATTTT. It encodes CASSLAPTFGAGGMTSTDTQYF. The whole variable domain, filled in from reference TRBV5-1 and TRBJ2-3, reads KAGVTQTPRYLIKTRGQQVTLSCSPISGHRSVSWYQQTPGQGLQFLFEYFSETQRNKGNFPGRFSGRQFSNSRSEMNVSTLELGDSALYLCASSLAPTFGAGGMTSTDTQYFGPGTRLTVL.

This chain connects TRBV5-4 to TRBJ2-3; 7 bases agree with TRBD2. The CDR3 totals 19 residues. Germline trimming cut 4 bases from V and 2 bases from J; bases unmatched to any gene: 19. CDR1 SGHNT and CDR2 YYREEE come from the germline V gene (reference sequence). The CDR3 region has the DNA TGTGCCAGCAGCAACCGGGACCCATTTTCGACTAGCTACACAGATACGCAGTATTTT. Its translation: CASSNRDPFSTSYTDTQYF.

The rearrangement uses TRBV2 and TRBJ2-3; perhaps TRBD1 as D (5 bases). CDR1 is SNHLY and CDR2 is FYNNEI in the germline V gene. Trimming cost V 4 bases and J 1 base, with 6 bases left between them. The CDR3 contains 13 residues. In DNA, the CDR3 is TGTGCCAGCAGTGCACAGGGCACAGATACGCAGTATTTT. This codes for CASSAQGTDTQYF.

The CDR3: CASSHSAGSGGQFQETQYF. In DNA form, the CDR3 reads TGTGCCAGCAGCCATAGTGCGGGTAGCGGGGGGCAATTTCAAGAGACCCAGTACTTC. The J gene is TRBJ2-5, the V gene TRBV9, with TRBD2 matching 10 bases. This CDR3 spans 19 amino acids. With V trimmed by 4 bases and J by 2 bases, 17 bases remained unmatched. Germline CDR1 is SGDLS and CDR2 is YYNGEE.

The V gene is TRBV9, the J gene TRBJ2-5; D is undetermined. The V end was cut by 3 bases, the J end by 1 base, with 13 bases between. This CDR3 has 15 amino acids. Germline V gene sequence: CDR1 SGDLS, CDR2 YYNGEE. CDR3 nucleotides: TGTGCCAGCAGCGCGAACTCTCCCCCCCAAGAGACCCAGTACTTC. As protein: CASSANSPPQETQYF.

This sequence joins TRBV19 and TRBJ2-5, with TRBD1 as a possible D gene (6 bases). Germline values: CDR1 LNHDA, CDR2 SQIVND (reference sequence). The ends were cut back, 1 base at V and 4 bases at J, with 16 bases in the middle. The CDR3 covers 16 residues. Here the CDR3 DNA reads TGTGCCAGTAGTATAGGTGGGTCAGGGGCAGGAGAGACCCAGTACTTC. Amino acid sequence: CASSIGGSGAGETQYF.

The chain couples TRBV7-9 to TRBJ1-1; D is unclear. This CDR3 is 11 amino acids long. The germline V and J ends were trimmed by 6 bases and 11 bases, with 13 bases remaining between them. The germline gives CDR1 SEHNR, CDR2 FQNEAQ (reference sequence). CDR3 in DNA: TGTGCCAGCAGTAAGTCGGCGGAGGCTTTCTTT. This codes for CASSKSAEAFF.